This T cell receptor (beta chain) is drawn from a study of T cell repertoires in cytomegalovirus infection. The CDR3 length is 17 residues. In germline, CDR1 is SGHTA, CDR2 FQGTGA. V lost 4 bases to trimming and J lost 0 bases; unmatched junction nucleotides: 6. Using its own MiXCR run on the reads, TCRdb lists one record per CDR3 protein. The data hold approximately 100,000 distinct CDR3 sequences, with 20% to 25% observed a single time. The sample taken for sequencing was CD8+ T cells from PBMCs. The chain combines TRBV7-3 with TRBJ2-3, with TRBD2 matching 11 bases. The sequence was obtained from a human donor in good health (CMV status not recorded). Some clones in this sample may be carry-over from other donors' samples. The CDR3 reads CASSSPGTSGSTDTQYF. CDR3 DNA: TGTGCCAGCAGCTCCCCCGGGACTAGCGGTAGCACAGATACGCAGTATTTT.